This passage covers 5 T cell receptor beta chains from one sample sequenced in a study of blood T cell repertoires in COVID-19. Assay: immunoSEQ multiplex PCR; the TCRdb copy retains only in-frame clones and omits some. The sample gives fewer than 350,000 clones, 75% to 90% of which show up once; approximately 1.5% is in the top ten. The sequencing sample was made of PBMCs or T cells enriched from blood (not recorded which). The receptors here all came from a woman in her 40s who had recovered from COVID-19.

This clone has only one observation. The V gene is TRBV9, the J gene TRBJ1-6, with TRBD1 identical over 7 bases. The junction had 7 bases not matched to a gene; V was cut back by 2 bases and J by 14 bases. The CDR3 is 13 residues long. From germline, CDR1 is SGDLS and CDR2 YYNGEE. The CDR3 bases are TGTGCCAGCAGCGTCGGGACAGACAGTTCCCTCCACTTT. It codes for CASSVGTDSSLHF. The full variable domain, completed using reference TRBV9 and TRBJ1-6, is DSGVTQTPKHLITATGQRVTLRCSPRSGDLSVYWYQQSLDQGLQFLIQYYNGEERAKGNILERFSAQQFPDLHSELNLSSLELGDSALYFCASSVGTDSSLHFGNGTRLTVT.

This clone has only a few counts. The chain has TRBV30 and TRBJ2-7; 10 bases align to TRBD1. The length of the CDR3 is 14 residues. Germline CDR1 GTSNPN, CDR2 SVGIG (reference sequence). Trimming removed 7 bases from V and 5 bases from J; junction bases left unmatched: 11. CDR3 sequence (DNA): TGTGCCTCCAGCCCCGGGACAGGGGTCCACGAGCAGTACTTC. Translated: CASSPGTGVHEQYF.

CDR3 region: CASSLWTSPEGRECEQYF. The CDR3 nucleotides read TGCGCCAGCAGTTTGTGGACTAGCCCGGAGGGGAGAGAATGCGAGCAGTACTTC. V is TRBV23-1 and J is TRBJ2-7, with TRBD2 identical over 8 bases. Being an ORF, TRBV23-1 has a function that is uncertain. The CDR3 has 18 residues. The V and J ends lost 5 bases and 6 bases, in that order; junction bases with no gene match: 21.

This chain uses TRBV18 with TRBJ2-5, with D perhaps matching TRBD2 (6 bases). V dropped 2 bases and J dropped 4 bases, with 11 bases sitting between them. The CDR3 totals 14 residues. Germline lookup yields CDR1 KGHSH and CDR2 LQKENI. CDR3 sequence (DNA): TGTGCCAGCTCACCATCTGGGGGAGGAGAGACCCAGTACTTC. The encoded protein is CASSPSGGGETQYF.

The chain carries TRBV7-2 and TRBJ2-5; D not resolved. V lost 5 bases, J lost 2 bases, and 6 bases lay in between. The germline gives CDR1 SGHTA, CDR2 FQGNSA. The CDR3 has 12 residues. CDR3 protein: CASSRLQETQYF. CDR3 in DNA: TGTGCCAGCAGCCGTTTACAAGAGACCCAGTACTTC.